This is a list of T cell receptor beta chains from one sample in a study of shared T cell receptors in the human thymus. The method was immunoSEQ multiplex PCR; TCRdb's version includes in-frame clones alone and lacks a portion of them. The sample shows roughly 660,000 clones, roughly 90% of them seen only once. The sample was also reused in another study, on human thymus T cells.

Input material: thymocytes. The receptors here all came from a boy younger than two with a congenital heart defect. Each CDR3 is given with its conserved first and last residue. D genes are given only for firm matches. Rows give clone size only sometimes, using once, few, many, or a class for an expanded clone.

CDR3aa	CDR3nt	abundance	v_gene	d_gene	j_gene
CASLRRQGANYGYTF	TGTGCCAGCCTAAGAAGACAGGGGGCTAACTATGGCTACACCTTC	.	TRBV6-1	TRBD1	TRBJ1-2
CAWSVPRWAQGAGLRGKLFF	TGTGCCTGGAGTGTACCTCGTTGGGCCCAGGGGGCGGGTTTAAGGGGAAAACTGTTTTTT	.	TRBV30	TRBD1	TRBJ1-4
CASSQEGLGLAGGYEQFF	TGTGCCAGCAGCCAAGAAGGCCTAGGGCTAGCGGGCGGGTATGAGCAGTTCTTC	.	TRBV14	TRBD2	TRBJ2-1
CASSPILTGDEQYF	TGTGCCAGCAGCCCAATACTTACAGGCGACGAGCAGTACTTC	.	TRBV28	.	TRBJ2-7
CASSAMGTRSGELFF	TGTGCCAGCAGCGCCATGGGGACTAGGAGCGGGGAGCTGTTTTTT	.	TRBV11-2	TRBD2	TRBJ2-2
CASGSTGGESSYNEQFF	TGTGCTAGTGGTTCTACGGGGGGGGAAAGCTCCTACAATGAGCAGTTCTTC	.	TRBV12-5	TRBD2	TRBJ2-1
CASSRLAGDDEQFF	TGTGCCAGCAGCCGCCTAGCGGGAGACGATGAGCAGTTCTTC	.	TRBV14	TRBD2	TRBJ2-1
CASSVLPRGREGRSTDTQYF	TGTGCCAGCAGCGTTCTCCCTCGTGGGCGGGAGGGCCGAAGCACAGATACGCAGTATTTT	.	TRBV9	TRBD2	TRBJ2-3
CASTRTGNTEAFF	TGTGCCAGCACAAGGACAGGGAACACTGAAGCTTTCTTT	few	TRBV16	TRBD1	TRBJ1-1
CASSGYSGSTNEQFF	TGTGCCAGCAGTGGATATAGCGGGAGTACGAATGAGCAGTTCTTC	.	TRBV6-4	TRBD2	TRBJ2-1
CASSSPRWTGPPHNQPQHF	TGTGCCAGCAGTTCACCGCGTTGGACAGGGCCCCCCCACAATCAGCCCCAGCATTTT	.	TRBV28	TRBD1	TRBJ1-5
CASGLAFGDRGRVGRGRQYF	TGTGCTAGTGGTTTGGCCTTCGGGGACAGGGGGCGCGTCGGAAGGGGAAGGCAGTACTTC	.	TRBV12-5	TRBD1	TRBJ2-7
CACYHGREHNEQFF	TGTGCCTGTTACCACGGGAGGGAACACAATGAGCAGTTCTTC	.	TRBV30	TRBD2	TRBJ2-1
CASTLPPDRPPNYGYTF	TGTGCCAGCACCCTACCCCCGGACAGGCCCCCTAACTATGGCTACACCTTC	.	TRBV2	TRBD1	TRBJ1-2
CASSLNRNWRYQETQYF	TGTGCCAGCAGTTTAAATCGTAACTGGAGGTACCAAGAGACCCAGTACTTC	.	TRBV28	.	TRBJ2-5
CASSTGLPQETQYF	TGTGCCAGCAGCACCGGACTTCCCCAAGAGACCCAGTACTTC	.	TRBV9	.	TRBJ2-5
CASSLANRGFYGYTF	TGTGCCAGCAGCTTGGCTAACAGGGGATTTTATGGCTACACCTTC	.	TRBV5-6	TRBD1	TRBJ1-2
CASSPEEGVWDEQYF	TGTGCCAGCAGTCCCGAAGAGGGAGTTTGGGACGAGCAGTACTTC	.	TRBV28	.	TRBJ2-7
CASSSFYSTGGRMLRNQPQHF	TGTGCCAGCAGTTCCTTCTACTCGACAGGGGGGCGTATGTTACGCAATCAGCCCCAGCATTTT	.	TRBV28	TRBD1	TRBJ1-5
CASSTGQGGSVNQPQHF	TGTGCCAGCAGCACTGGACAGGGAGGCAGTGTCAATCAGCCCCAGCATTTT	.	TRBV7-2	TRBD1	TRBJ1-5
CASSLRPGPMGYGYTF	TGTGCCAGCAGCTTGCGGCCAGGGCCTATGGGCTATGGCTACACCTTC	.	TRBV5-4	.	TRBJ1-2
CASSTGQGTTGTQYF	TGTGCCAGTAGTACAGGACAGGGGACAACAGGGACCCAGTACTTC	.	TRBV19	TRBD1	TRBJ2-5
CASSMRLKTGGYEQYF	TGTGCCAGTAGTATGAGGCTGAAGACAGGAGGCTACGAGCAGTACTTC	once	TRBV19	.	TRBJ2-7
CASSSPARDRGPGEQYF	TGTGCCAGCAGCTCCCCCGCCCGGGACAGGGGGCCGGGGGAGCAGTACTTC	.	TRBV11-3	TRBD1	TRBJ2-7
CASRRTRYEQYF	TGTGCCAGCAGACGGACTCGTTACGAGCAGTACTTC	once	TRBV27	.	TRBJ2-7
CASSLEPVNEQFF	TGTGCCAGCAGCTTAGAGCCGGTGAATGAGCAGTTCTTC	.	TRBV11-3	.	TRBJ2-1
CASLRVPNTGELFF	TGTGCCAGCCTCCGGGTCCCCAACACCGGGGAGCTGTTTTTT	.	TRBV27	.	TRBJ2-2
CASSRGQGNSYEQYF	TGCGCCAGCAGCCGGGGACAGGGGAATTCCTACGAGCAGTACTTC	.	TRBV4-1	TRBD1	TRBJ2-7
CASSDGSPAEQFF	TGTGCCAGCAGCGATGGTAGCCCGGCGGAGCAGTTCTTC	.	TRBV9	.	TRBJ2-1
CASSVRDSSYEQYF	TGTGCCAGTAGTGTCCGGGACAGCTCCTACGAGCAGTACTTC	.	TRBV19	TRBD1	TRBJ2-7
CASSPPAGGSSYNEQFF	TGTGCCAGCTCACCACCCGCGGGCGGAAGCTCCTACAATGAGCAGTTCTTC	.	TRBV18	.	TRBJ2-1
CATSRDWGGGSQETQYF	TGTGCCACCAGCAGAGATTGGGGCGGGGGCAGCCAAGAGACCCAGTACTTC	.	TRBV15	.	TRBJ2-5
CASSLPLRQAAKGANVLTF	TGTGCCAGCAGCTTACCCCTCCGACAGGCAGCTAAAGGGGCCAACGTCCTGACTTTC	.	TRBV7-2	.	TRBJ2-6
CASSFLGALAGGEYEQYF	TGCGCCAGCAGCTTTCTGGGGGCCCTAGCGGGAGGAGAGTACGAGCAGTACTTC	.	TRBV5-1	TRBD2	TRBJ2-7
CASGATGANVLTF	TGTGCCAGCGGGGCGACAGGGGCCAACGTCCTGACTTTC	.	TRBV2	.	TRBJ2-6
CASSFGGLAAKAEQFF	TGTGCCAGCAGCTTTGGGGGACTAGCCGCAAAAGCGGAGCAGTTCTTC	few	TRBV5-4	TRBD2	TRBJ2-1